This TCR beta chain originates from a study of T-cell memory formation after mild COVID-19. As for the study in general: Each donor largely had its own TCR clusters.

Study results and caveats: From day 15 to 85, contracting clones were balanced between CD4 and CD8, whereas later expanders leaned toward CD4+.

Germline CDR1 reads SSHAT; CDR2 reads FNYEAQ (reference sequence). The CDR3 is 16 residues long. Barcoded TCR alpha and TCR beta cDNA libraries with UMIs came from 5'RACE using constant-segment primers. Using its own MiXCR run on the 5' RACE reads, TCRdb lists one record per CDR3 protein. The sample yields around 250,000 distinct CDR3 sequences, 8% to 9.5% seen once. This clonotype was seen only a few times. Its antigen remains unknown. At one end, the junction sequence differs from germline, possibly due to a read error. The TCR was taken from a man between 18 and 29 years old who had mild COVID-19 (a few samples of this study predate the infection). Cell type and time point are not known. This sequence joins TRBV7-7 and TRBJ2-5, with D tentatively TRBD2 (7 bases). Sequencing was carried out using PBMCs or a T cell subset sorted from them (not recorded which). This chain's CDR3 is CASSLGAGAGQETQYF. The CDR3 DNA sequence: TGTGCTAGCAGCTTAGGTGCGGGGGCTGGCCAAGAGACCCAGTACTTC.